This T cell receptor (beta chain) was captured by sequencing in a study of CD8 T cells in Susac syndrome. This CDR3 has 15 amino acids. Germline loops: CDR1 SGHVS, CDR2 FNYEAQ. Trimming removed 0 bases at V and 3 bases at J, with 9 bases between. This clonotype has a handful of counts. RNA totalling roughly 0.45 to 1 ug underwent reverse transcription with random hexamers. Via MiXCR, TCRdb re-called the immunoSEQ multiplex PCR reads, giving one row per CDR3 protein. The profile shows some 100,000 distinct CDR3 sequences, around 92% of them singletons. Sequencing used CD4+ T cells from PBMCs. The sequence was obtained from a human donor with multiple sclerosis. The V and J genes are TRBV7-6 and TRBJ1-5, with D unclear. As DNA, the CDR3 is TGTGCCAGCAGCTTAGCGTCAGGACTCAATCAGCCCCAGCATTTT. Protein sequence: CASSLASGLNQPQHF.